A single sample is the source of the 16 T cell receptor beta chains below, sequenced in a study of identical twins listed by TCRdb under 2016. The library was produced with 5' RACE. This sample was sequenced with an Illumina HiSeq 2000. The raw public data were reprocessed by TCRdb itself: fastp quality trimming at Q25, MiXCR clonotype calling, in-frame beta chains only. A single entry per CDR3 protein holds the most common genes and DNA from its merged rows. The sample data list more than 600,000 distinct CDR3 sequences, and approximately 18% of these were observed just once. In total, the top ten clones hold around 14% of the sample. This same sample was also taken into another study, of T cells expressing NK-cell markers.

The sample consisted of PBMCs. These receptors all come from a woman aged 18-35 years in good health.

V is TRBV5-6 and J is TRBJ2-1; D unresolved. Germline CDR1 is SGHDT and CDR2 is YYEEEE. This CDR3 spans 13 amino acids. V was cut by 3 bases and J by 4 bases, with 8 bases left in between. The CDR3 region is CASSSETYNEQFF. As DNA, the CDR3 is TGTGCCAGCAGCTCCGAGACTTACAATGAGCAGTTCTTC.

This clonotype has more than one count but fewer than ten. This chain uses TRBV15 with TRBJ2-5; possible D gene TRBD2, 6 bases. The CDR3 loop spans 13 amino acids. Deletions cut 6 bases from V and 1 base from J, with 9 bases between. From germline, CDR1 is LNHNV and CDR2 YYDKDF (reference sequence). CDR3: CATSRSGQETQYF. The CDR3 DNA is TGTGCCACCAGTCGTAGCGGCCAAGAGACCCAGTACTTC.

This clonotype was seen a handful of times. The V gene is TRBV20-1, the J gene TRBJ1-1; the D gene is possibly TRBD1 (6 bases). Trimming removed 6 bases from V and 8 bases from J, with 22 bases in between. CDR1 and CDR2 from the germline V gene are DFQATT and SNEGSKA (reference sequence). CDR3 length equals 14 residues. In nucleotides, the CDR3 is TGCAGTGCAATCAGGACAGACGGATTTCCAGAAGCTTTCTTT. This translates into CSAIRTDGFPEAFF.

This clonotype was detected a few times. CDR3 in amino acids: CASSQDGSAQRPYNEQFF. In DNA, the CDR3 is TGCGCCAGCAGCCAAGACGGTAGCGCCCAGAGACCATACAATGAGCAGTTCTTC. This sequence joins TRBV4-3 and TRBJ2-1; a weak D match, TRBD2 (5 bases). The CDR3 totals 18 residues. Looked up from germline, CDR1 is LGHNA and CDR2 is YSLEER. V was cut by 0 bases and J by 4 bases, with 19 bases left in between.

This clonotype was seen a few times. Here the CDR3 reads CASSDPNGGETQYF. Here the CDR3 DNA reads TGTGCCAGCAGCGATCCAAATGGGGGCGAGACCCAGTACTTC. This chain uses TRBV11-2 with TRBJ2-5, with D possibly TRBD1 on 6 matching bases. V was shortened by 5 bases and J by 5 bases, with 15 bases between the two germline ends. Germline-derived CDR1 and CDR2 are SGHAT and FQNNGV. The CDR3 contains 14 residues. Together with reference TRBV11-2 and TRBJ2-5, the CDR3 gives the full variable domain: EAGVAQSPRYKIIEKRQSVAFWCNPISGHATLYWYQQILGQGPKLLIQFQNNGVVDDSQLPKDRFSAERLKGVDSTLKIQPAKLEDSAVYLCASSDPNGGETQYFGPGTRLLVL.

In its sample, this clonotype was seen once. J is TRBJ2-2 and V is TRBV6-2 or TRBV6-3, with 8 bases fitting TRBD2. Trimming removed 7 bases from V and 5 bases from J; junction bases left unmatched: 3. CDR1 is MNHEY and CDR2 is SVGEGT in the germline V gene. There are 13 residues in the CDR3. CDR3 DNA: TGTGCCAGCACCAGACTAGCGACCGGGGAGCTGTTTTTT. This gives the protein CASTRLATGELFF.

The sample holds a few counts of this clonotype. This chain uses TRBV28 with TRBJ2-1; TRBD1 aligns across 8 bases. Trimming took 6 bases from V and 7 from J; bases not matched to a gene: 5. Germline-derived CDR1 and CDR2 are MDHEN and SYDVKM. This CDR3 region has 13 residues. DNA of the CDR3: TGTGCCAGCAGGGACAGGGTCGAAAATGAGCAGTTCTTC. The encoded protein is CASRDRVENEQFF.

This clonotype was seen only a few times. The rearrangement joins TRBV12-3 or TRBV12-4 to TRBJ2-7; 7 nucleotides match TRBD2. V shed 4 bases and J 6 bases; nucleotides not matched to a gene: 6. This CDR3 is built from 13 residues. CDR3 sequence reads: CASSYSGRTEQYF. CDR3 sequence (DNA): TGTGCCAGCAGTTATAGCGGGCGTACCGAGCAGTACTTC.

This clonotype was seen a few times. The chain joins TRBV20-1 to TRBJ2-1, with 10 bases aligning to TRBD2. The CDR3 has 15 amino acids. Per the germline V gene, CDR1 is DFQATT and CDR2 is SNEGSKA (reference sequence). With V trimmed by 5 bases and J by 0 bases, 4 bases remained unmatched. The CDR3 here is CSAGSGRSSYNEQFF. The DNA for the CDR3 is TGCAGTGCTGGTAGCGGGAGGAGCTCCTACAATGAGCAGTTCTTC.

This clonotype appeared a few times. The genes are TRBV7-9 and TRBJ2-5; the match to TRBD2 covers 7 bases. The CDR3 consists of 15 residues. Losses at the gene ends were 5 bases for V and 4 bases for J; bases not matched to a gene: 10. Germline values: CDR1 SEHNR, CDR2 FQNEAQ (reference sequence). The CDR3 DNA is TGTGCCAGCAGCCTGGGGACTACCCAGACAGAGACCCAGTACTTC. Encoded protein: CASSLGTTQTETQYF.

The chain couples TRBV5-1 to TRBJ1-1; D possibly corresponds to TRBD1 (5 bases). The CDR3 spans 14 residues. Germline assignment: CDR1 SGHRS and CDR2 YFSETQ. Trimming left V 3 bases short and J 0 bases short, with 9 bases between. The DNA for the CDR3 is TGCGCCAGCAGCTGGGAGGGGATGAACACTGAAGCTTTCTTT. Translated: CASSWEGMNTEAFF.

The rearrangement uses TRBV5-6 and TRBJ1-2; weak D call: TRBD1 (6 bases). There are 12 residues in the CDR3. V shed 4 bases and J shed 7 bases, with 11 bases lying between them. Germline CDR1 and CDR2: SGHDT and YYEEEE. The CDR3 DNA reads TGTGCCAGCAGCGCGATAGGGGGTGGCTACACCTTC. This translates into CASSAIGGGYTF.

The J gene is TRBJ2-4, the V gene TRBV6-1; D remains ambiguous. Per the germline V gene, CDR1 is MNHNS and CDR2 is SASEGT. The V and J ends lost 8 bases and 5 bases respectively, with 16 bases between them. This CDR3 is 14 amino acids long. CDR3 sequence reads: CASRFSEVQNIQYF. As DNA, the CDR3 is TGTGCCAGCCGATTTTCCGAGGTGCAAAACATTCAGTACTTC.

This clonotype was detected a few times. The CDR3 reads CATSRDKGTQYF. In nucleotides, the CDR3 is TGTGCCACCAGCAGAGATAAGGGTACGCAGTATTTT. V and J are TRBV15 and TRBJ2-3; D call uncertain. Germline V gives CDR1 LNHNV, CDR2 YYDKDF (reference sequence). Between the trimmed V and J ends, which lost 0 bases and 8 bases, there was a span of 6 bases. The CDR3 extends over 12 amino acids.

In its sample, this clonotype was seen a few times. The V and J genes are TRBV5-6 and TRBJ1-6; 7 nucleotides match TRBD1. The germline gives CDR1 SGHDT, CDR2 YYEEEE. Trimming took 2 bases from V and 8 from J; bases not matched to a gene: 4. The CDR3 is 14 residues long. CDR3 sequence reads: CASSFRTGYSPLHF. CDR3 coding DNA: TGTGCCAGCAGCTTCCGGACAGGTTATTCACCCCTCCACTTT.

The table lists this clonotype with many counts. The junction shows a germline mismatch at one end, possibly a read error. V and J are TRBV10-3 and TRBJ2-1, with 8 nucleotides matching TRBD2. This CDR3 contains 16 residues. Germline values: CDR1 ENHRY, CDR2 SYGVKD. The CDR3 DNA is TGTGCCATCAGTGATTTTAGCGGGGAAGCCTACGATGAGCAGTTCTTC. This encodes CAISDFSGEAYDEQFF.